Each of the 22 T cell receptor beta chains below was sequenced from the same sample in a study of blood T cell repertoires in COVID-19. Data came from immunoSEQ multiplex PCR; TCRdb stores just in-frame clones and leaves some out. The sample holds about 170,000 clones; roughly 80% are singletons and the top ten take over 7%. The specimen sequenced was peripheral blood. Every receptor here comes from an elderly woman with COVID-19, enrolled during active disease.

This rearrangement joins TRBV5-6 to TRBJ1-5; perhaps TRBD1 as D (6 bases). CDR1 and CDR2 from the germline V gene are SGHDT and YYEEEE. The CDR3 has 15 residues. V lost 5 bases and J 0 bases, leaving 12 bases between the germline ends. CDR3 loop: CASRIRGISNQPQHF. The CDR3 DNA is TGTGCCAGCAGAATAAGGGGGATTAGCAATCAGCCCCAGCATTTT.

The chain joins TRBV19 to TRBJ1-4; 8 positions agree with TRBD1. The CDR3 extends over 14 amino acids. V lost 7 bases to trimming and J lost 4 bases; unmatched junction nucleotides: 5. Looked up from germline, CDR1 is LNHDA and CDR2 is SQIVND (reference sequence). As DNA, the CDR3 is TGTGCCAGTAATCTAGGACAGGGTAATGAAAAACTGTTTTTT. Residues: CASNLGQGNEKLFF. The entire variable domain, with the rest obtained from reference TRBV19 and TRBJ1-4, is as follows: DGGITQSPKYLFRKEGQNVTLSCEQNLNHDAMYWYRQDPGQGLRLIYYSQIVNDFQKGDIAEGYSVSREKKESFPLTVTSAQKNPTAFYLCASNLGQGNEKLFFGSGTQLSVL.

In its sample, this clone was seen once. The rearrangement joins TRBV6-4 to TRBJ1-1; D remains ambiguous. The CDR3 is 14 residues long. V shed 5 bases and J shed 1 base, with 11 bases lying between them. Germline loops: CDR1 MRHNA, CDR2 SNTAGT. CDR3 coding DNA: TGTGCCAGCAGTCCCTCTCCAGGGAACACTGAAGCTTTCTTT. The encoded protein is CASSPSPGNTEAFF.

V and J are TRBV13 and TRBJ1-2; 8 nucleotides agree with TRBD1. With 6 bases clipped from V and 6 bases from J, the junction kept 9 bases outside the gene matches. The CDR3 covers 14 residues. The germline V gene encodes CDR1 PRHDT and CDR2 FYEKMQ (reference sequence). The CDR3 loop is CASSRTGRRDGYTF. DNA for the CDR3: TGTGCCAGCAGTCGGACAGGGCGGCGAGATGGCTACACCTTC. Combining the CDR3 with reference TRBV13 and TRBJ1-2 gives the whole variable domain AAGVIQSPRHLIKEKRETATLKCYPIPRHDTVYWYQQGPGQDPQFLISFYEKMQSDKGSIPDRFSAQQFSDYHSELNMSSLELGDSALYFCASSRTGRRDGYTFGSGTRLTVV.

This clone was counted once. The chain links TRBV19 to TRBJ2-2; a weak D match, TRBD2 (6 bases). CDR1 LNHDA and CDR2 SQIVND come from the germline V gene (reference sequence). The CDR3 consists of 15 residues. Trimming left V 6 bases short and J 6 bases short, with 17 bases between. The CDR3 nucleotides are TGTGCCAGTAGGGGGGGACGAGGGGTCGCCGGGGAGCTGTTTTTT. Its translation is CASRGGRGVAGELFF.

The rearrangement joins TRBV11-2 to TRBJ2-5; the match to TRBD1 covers 7 bases. V was pared by 3 bases and J by 1 base, with 8 bases of the junction left unmatched. From germline, CDR1 is SGHAT and CDR2 FQNNGV. CDR3 length equals 16 residues. The CDR3 reads CASSLRTGLIQETQYF. DNA of the CDR3: TGTGCCAGCAGCTTGAGGACAGGTCTAATCCAAGAGACCCAGTACTTC.

There are a few counts of this clone. The J gene is TRBJ1-1, the V gene TRBV2, with D uncertain. The CDR3 spans 14 residues. V lost 6 bases and J lost 3, with 14 bases in between. Germline-derived CDR1 and CDR2 are SNHLY and FYNNEI. The CDR3: CASRAAGRYTEAFF. Here the CDR3 DNA reads TGTGCCAGCAGGGCTGCGGGGAGGTACACTGAAGCTTTCTTT.

This clone came up once. The chain carries TRBV4-1 and TRBJ1-4, with D tentatively TRBD1 (6 bases). Germline V gene data show CDR1 as MGHRA and CDR2 as YSYEKL. The CDR3 has 15 residues. With 2 bases removed from V and 8 bases from J, the gap between germline ends came to 15 bases. Here the CDR3 reads CASSQFNRVDEKLFF. CDR3 nucleotides: TGCGCCAGCAGCCAATTCAACAGGGTGGACGAAAAACTGTTTTTT.

V usage is TRBV10-1 and J usage is TRBJ2-2, with TRBD2 as a possible D gene (6 bases). The CDR3 has 17 amino acids. The germline V gene encodes CDR1 WNHNN and CDR2 SYGVQD (reference sequence). Trimming took 4 bases from V and 2 from J, leaving 17 bases between them. CDR3 sequence: CASSGGLVGGNTGELFF. CDR3 DNA: TGCGCCAGCAGTGGTGGCCTGGTGGGAGGTAACACCGGGGAGCTGTTTTTT.

V and J are TRBV6-5 and TRBJ2-2; D unclear. The germline gives CDR1 MNHEY, CDR2 SVGAGI. Deletions cut 8 bases from V and 5 bases from J, with 15 bases between. The CDR3 consists of 14 residues. Here the CDR3 reads CASSPATVTGELFF. The CDR3, as DNA: TGTGCCAGCTCCCCAGCGACGGTAACCGGGGAGCTGTTTTTT.

This rearrangement joins TRBV6-4 to TRBJ2-7, with 8 bases lining up with TRBD1. Germline loops: CDR1 MRHNA, CDR2 SNTAGT. The CDR3 has 17 amino acids. V lost 2 bases and J lost 6; bases outside the gene matches: 15. The DNA for the CDR3 is TGTGCCAGCAGTGACAGCCGGTCGACAGGGGCACTAAGCGAGCAGTACTTC. This translates into CASSDSRSTGALSEQYF.

The chain joins TRBV5-5 to TRBJ1-1; D is uncertain. The germline V gene has CDR1 SGHKS and CDR2 YYEKEE (reference sequence). The CDR3 extends over 15 amino acids. V shed 2 bases and J shed 1 base, with 12 bases lying between them. The CDR3 loop reads CASSLWRTANTEAFF. The DNA for the CDR3 is TGTGCCAGCAGCTTATGGAGGACCGCGAACACTGAAGCTTTCTTT.

In this sample, this clone turned up once. This chain links TRBV19 with TRBJ1-2, with D perhaps matching TRBD1 (6 bases). Deletions cut 5 bases from V and 5 bases from J, with 15 bases between. Germline lookup yields CDR1 LNHDA and CDR2 SQIVND (reference sequence). This CDR3 spans 14 amino acids. CDR3 in amino acids: CASSSPGTLYGYTF. CDR3 bases: TGTGCCAGTAGTTCGCCAGGGACATTATATGGCTACACCTTC.

In this sample, this clone turned up a few times. This sequence joins TRBV5-1 and TRBJ1-1, with TRBD1 matching 7 bases. V dropped 4 bases and J dropped 5; count of bases not matched to a gene: 14. CDR3 length equals 16 residues. CDR1 and CDR2 (germline): SGHRS, YFSETQ. DNA of the CDR3: TGCGCCAGCAGCCAGCGCCCAACTCAGGGGGTTACTGAAGCTTTCTTT. Protein: CASSQRPTQGVTEAFF. Drawing the rest from reference TRBV5-1 and TRBJ1-1, the complete variable domain is KAGVTQTPRYLIKTRGQQVTLSCSPISGHRSVSWYQQTPGQGLQFLFEYFSETQRNKGNFPGRFSGRQFSNSRSEMNVSTLELGDSALYLCASSQRPTQGVTEAFFGQGTRLTVV.

The rearrangement joins TRBV27 to TRBJ2-7; TRBD1 matches at 11 bases. The CDR3 sequence is 14 residues long. Germline V gives CDR1 MNHEY, CDR2 SMNVEV (reference sequence). With 7 bases clipped from V and 5 bases from J, the junction kept 7 bases outside the gene matches. As DNA, the CDR3 is TGTGCCAGCACCAGGACAGGGGGCTTTGACGAGCAGTACTTC. Residues: CASTRTGGFDEQYF.

The CDR3 DNA reads TGTGCCAGTAGTATCCCGACTGGCCTGCGCCATAATGTAGAGCAGTTCTTC. Protein sequence: CASSIPTGLRHNVEQFF. The chain is built from TRBV19 and TRBJ2-1; the D is unclear. V was pared by 3 bases and J by 10 bases, with 25 bases between. In germline, CDR1 is LNHDA, CDR2 SQIVND (reference sequence). This CDR3 comprises 17 residues.

The V and J genes are TRBV5-1 and TRBJ1-4; 9 bases are a match to TRBD1. The germline V gene encodes CDR1 SGHRS and CDR2 YFSETQ. V gave up 4 bases and J gave up 0 bases; unmatched junction bases: 4. This CDR3 contains 16 residues. The CDR3, as DNA: TGCGCCAGCAGCATGGGACAGGGAGCAACTAATGAAAAACTGTTTTTT. Translation: CASSMGQGATNEKLFF.

This chain joins TRBV9 and TRBJ2-2; 11 positions match TRBD2. In germline, CDR1 is SGDLS, CDR2 YYNGEE. The V segment lost 4 bases and the J segment 2 bases; nucleotides outside the gene matches: 4. The CDR3 extends over 16 amino acids. This CDR3 reads CASSPGLAGNTGELFF. CDR3 DNA sequence: TGTGCCAGCAGCCCCGGACTAGCGGGTAACACCGGGGAGCTGTTTTTT. Combining the CDR3 with reference TRBV9 and TRBJ2-2 gives the whole variable domain DSGVTQTPKHLITATGQRVTLRCSPRSGDLSVYWYQQSLDQGLQFLIQYYNGEERAKGNILERFSAQQFPDLHSELNLSSLELGDSALYFCASSPGLAGNTGELFFGEGSRLTVL.

The gene calls are TRBV4-1 and TRBJ1-1; 11 nucleotides align to TRBD1. CDR3 length equals 18 residues. The V segment lost 1 base and the J segment 6 bases; nucleotides outside the gene matches: 13. Per germline, CDR1 MGHRA and CDR2 YSYEKL. Here the CDR3 DNA reads TGCGCCAGCAGCCAAGCCCACTCCGGGACAGGGGGTAGGGCTGAAGCTTTCTTT. This sequence encodes CASSQAHSGTGGRAEAFF.

The chain employs TRBV5-8 and TRBJ2-1; 13 nucleotides line up with TRBD2. Germline CDR1 SGHTS, CDR2 YDEGEE. J lost 3 bases, V lost 0 bases, and 9 bases had no gene match. CDR3 size: 19 residues. Here the CDR3 reads CASSLEGLAGPGNYNEQFF. The CDR3 DNA follows: TGTGCCAGCAGCTTGGAGGGACTAGCGGGACCCGGTAACTACAATGAGCAGTTCTTC.

The V and J genes are TRBV12-3 or TRBV12-4 and TRBJ1-2, with TRBD1 matching 8 bases. After removal of 5 bases from V and 5 bases from J, the junction contained 1 base not matched to a gene. CDR3 length: 12 amino acids. This CDR3 reads CASSGQGYGYTF. CDR3 coding DNA: TGTGCCAGCAGTGGACAGGGTTATGGCTACACCTTC.

This rearrangement joins TRBV6-4 to TRBJ1-2, with D uncertain. The CDR3 length is 16 residues. Trimming pared 0 bases from V and 4 bases from J, leaving 15 bases between. Germline V gene lookup returns CDR1 MRHNA and CDR2 SNTAGT. The CDR3 region has the DNA TGTGCCAGCAGTGACTCGAGAGGGAGGAGAGGCTATGGCTACACCTTC. Its translation is CASSDSRGRRGYGYTF.